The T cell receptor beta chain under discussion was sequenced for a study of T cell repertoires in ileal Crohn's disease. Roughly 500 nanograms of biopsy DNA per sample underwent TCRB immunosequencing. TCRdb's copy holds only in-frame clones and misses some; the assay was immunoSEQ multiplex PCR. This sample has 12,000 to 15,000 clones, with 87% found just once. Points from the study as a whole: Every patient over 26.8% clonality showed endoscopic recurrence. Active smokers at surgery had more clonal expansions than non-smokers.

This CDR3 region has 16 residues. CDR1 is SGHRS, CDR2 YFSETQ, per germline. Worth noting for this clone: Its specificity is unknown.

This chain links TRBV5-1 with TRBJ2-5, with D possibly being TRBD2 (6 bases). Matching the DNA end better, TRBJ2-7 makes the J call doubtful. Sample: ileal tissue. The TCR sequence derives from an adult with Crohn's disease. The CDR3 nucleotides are TGCGCCAGCAGCTTGGACCCGACTAGGATCTCCTACGAGCAGTACTTC. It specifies CASSLDPTRISYEQYF.